The clone carrying this T cell receptor (beta chain) was seen repeatedly, ten times or more. Its specificity is unknown. RNA transcripts provided the template for amplifying TCR beta CDR3 regions. HTBI primers primed a first-round RT-PCR, and a second-round multiplex PCR followed. One entry per CDR3 protein, called by TCRdb with MiXCR from the multiplex PCR reads. The table includes 300,000 to 400,000 distinct CDR3 sequences, about a sixth detected once. The data belong to a study of Graves' ophthalmopathy and Graves' hyperthyroidism. Study-level points and caveats: Using 13 signatures, a model distinguished ophthalmopathy from stable hyperthyroidism, reaching about 87% sensitivity and 81.08% specificity.

Trimming shortened V by 10 bases and J by 8 bases, and 20 bases separated the two germline ends. Germline V gene lookup returns CDR1 MNHNS and CDR2 SASEGT. The CDR3 spans 13 residues. Stable hyperthyroidism was defined by absence of ophthalmopathy within 18 months of follow-up. Ages of hyperthyroidism patients ran from 18 to 65, and their diagnoses were new, under 2 months' duration. V is TRBV6-1 and J is TRBJ1-1; D unclear. This clonotype was obtained from an adult woman with stable Graves' hyperthyroidism. Source material: peripheral blood. CDR3 loop: CATNPQVKREAFF. The CDR3, as DNA: TGTGCCACCAACCCTCAGGTAAAAAGGGAAGCTTTCTTT.